The 21 T cell receptor beta chains in this list originate from one sample, sequenced in a study of CD8 T cells in ankylosing spondylitis. TCRdb recomputed calls from the 5' RACE reads with MiXCR, one row per CDR3 protein. Of under 400,000 distinct CDR3 sequences in the sample, roughly 12% were seen once. The sample consisted of blood, either unsorted or a sorted T cell fraction (not recorded which). The receptor set was obtained from a female donor with ankylosing spondylitis or in good health (not recorded which).

This clonotype was counted a few times. The CDR3 bases are TGCGCCAGCAGCCGCTCCGGACGACCTGATAACTCTGGGGCCAACGTCCTGACTTTC. This translates into CASSRSGRPDNSGANVLTF. The chain joins TRBV5-1 to TRBJ2-6; D not certain. Germline assignment: CDR1 SGHRS and CDR2 YFSETQ. This CDR3 comprises 19 residues. Trimming cost V 4 bases and J 0 bases, with 20 bases left between them.

This clonotype occurred many times. The V and J genes are TRBV20-1 and TRBJ2-7; 10 bases align to TRBD2. The J segment lost 1 base and the V segment lost 5 bases, leaving 8 bases of the junction unmatched. Germline CDR1 reads DFQATT; CDR2 reads SNEGSKA (reference sequence). The CDR3 is 15 residues long. CDR3 protein: CSALRTSGLSYEQYF. In DNA, the CDR3 is TGCAGTGCTTTAAGGACTAGCGGACTTTCCTACGAGCAGTACTTC.

A few counts support this clonotype. This chain links TRBV20-1 with TRBJ1-3, with a possible D match to TRBD1 (6 bases). V lost 4 bases to trimming and J lost 5 bases, with 12 bases between them. The CDR3 runs to 13 residues. Germline lookup yields CDR1 DFQATT and CDR2 SNEGSKA (reference sequence). Here the CDR3 DNA reads TGCAGTGCTACCAAGGGGGACCGAAACACCATATATTTT. This encodes CSATKGDRNTIYF.

This clonotype was picked up many times. The chain employs TRBV5-1 and TRBJ1-2; D might be TRBD1 (5 bases). Per germline, CDR1 SGHRS and CDR2 YFSETQ. This CDR3 is built from 14 residues. The V and J ends lost 4 bases and 4 bases respectively, with 14 bases between them. CDR3 amino acids: CASSPDGGGYGYTF. The CDR3 DNA follows: TGCGCCAGCAGCCCGGACGGGGGGGGCTATGGCTACACCTTC.

The table lists this clonotype with many counts. This chain links TRBV29-1 with TRBJ2-5; tentative D call: TRBD2 (5 bases). Germline V gene data show CDR1 as SQVTM and CDR2 as ANQGSEA. Trimming took 6 bases from V and 5 from J, leaving 22 bases between them. The CDR3 runs to 15 residues. The CDR3, as DNA: TGCAGCGTAGCCACCCTTTTAGCGCCGTTGGAGACCCAGTACTTC. It is translated as CSVATLLAPLETQYF.

This clonotype has a count of ten or more. The rearrangement links TRBV29-1 to TRBJ2-7; the match to TRBD2 covers 7 bases. Germline CDR1 and CDR2: SQVTM and ANQGSEA. J gave up 4 bases and V 4 bases, and 4 bases lay outside the gene matches. The CDR3 extends over 12 amino acids. The CDR3 region is CSVGREGYEQYF. DNA of the CDR3: TGCAGCGTTGGCAGGGAGGGGTACGAGCAGTACTTC.

The CDR3 loop reads CASSSTGAMNTEAFF. CDR3 nucleotides: TGCGCCAGCAGCTCGACAGGGGCCATGAACACTGAAGCTTTCTTT. The chain combines TRBV5-1 with TRBJ1-1; 8 bases match TRBD1. The CDR3 is 15 residues long. From germline, CDR1 is SGHRS and CDR2 YFSETQ. With 3 bases clipped from V and 0 bases from J, the junction kept 4 bases outside the gene matches.

The chain uses TRBV7-9 and TRBJ1-1; possible D gene TRBD1, 5 bases. V lost 8 bases and J 8 bases, leaving 9 bases between the germline ends. CDR3 size: 10 residues. Germline loops: CDR1 SEHNR, CDR2 FQNEAQ (reference sequence). CDR3 sequence: CASGGSEAFF. The DNA for the CDR3 is TGTGCCAGCGGGGGGTCCGAAGCTTTCTTT.

This clonotype is a singleton in its sample. A far larger clone is a single base away, which makes a read error likely. The chain recombines TRBV7-9 with TRBJ2-1, with no clear D. The CDR3 runs 11 residues. CDR1 and CDR2 from the germline V gene are SEHNR and FQNEAQ (reference sequence). CDR3 in amino acids: CSSSLGYEQFF. The CDR3 nucleotides are TGTTCCAGCAGCTTGGGCTATGAGCAGTTCTTC.

This clonotype was found a few times. This chain joins TRBV20-1 and TRBJ2-7; D is perhaps TRBD1 (6 bases). This CDR3 is built from 13 residues. V lost 7 bases to trimming and J lost 6 bases, with 19 bases between them. The germline CDR1 and CDR2 sequences are DFQATT and SNEGSKA (reference sequence). CDR3 region: CSGTGQGLREQYF. The CDR3, as DNA: TGCAGTGGGACGGGGCAGGGGTTACGCGAGCAGTACTTC.

This clonotype was observed a few times. The rearrangement links TRBV7-3 to TRBJ2-2; D unclear. This CDR3 comprises 12 residues. The germline V gene has CDR1 SGHTA and CDR2 FQGTGA. V was cut by 11 bases and J by 6 bases, with 13 bases left in between. The CDR3 bases are TGTGCCTGCCAAGACGGAGCCGGGGAGCTGTTTTTT. Residues: CACQDGAGELFF.

This clonotype was seen many times. This chain links TRBV7-1 with TRBJ2-5; 14 bases map to TRBD2. TRBV7-1 belongs to the ORF category, with a function that is uncertain. After removal of 3 bases from V and 5 bases from J, the junction contained 23 bases not matched to a gene. This CDR3 is built from 22 residues. CDR3 sequence reads: CASSSTLTPGLAGVVSWETQYF. CDR3 nucleotides: TGTGCCAGCAGCTCGACCCTGACCCCGGGACTAGCGGGAGTTGTCAGTTGGGAGACCCAGTACTTC.

This clonotype was detected only a few times. At one end the junction does not follow the germline gene, possibly because of a read error. The chain's CDR3 is CASRLNGGNSPLHF. As DNA, the CDR3 is TGCGCCAGCCGCTTGAACGGGGGGAATTCACCCCTCCACTTT. The chain employs TRBV5-1 and TRBJ1-6; maybe TRBD1 (5 bases). Germline-derived CDR1 and CDR2 are SGHRS and YFSETQ. This CDR3 spans 14 amino acids.

The V call is TRBV5-1, the J call TRBJ2-6; 7 nucleotides agree with TRBD1. The CDR3 is 18 amino acids. The V segment lost 2 bases and the J segment 0 bases; nucleotides outside the gene matches: 8. Looked up from germline, CDR1 is SGHRS and CDR2 is YFSETQ. Here the CDR3 reads CASSFGTAKNSGANVLTF. CDR3 nucleotides: TGCGCCAGCAGCTTCGGGACAGCAAAAAACTCTGGGGCCAACGTCCTGACTTTC. The whole variable domain, filled in from reference TRBV5-1 and TRBJ2-6, reads KAGVTQTPRYLIKTRGQQVTLSCSPISGHRSVSWYQQTPGQGLQFLFEYFSETQRNKGNFPGRFSGRQFSNSRSEMNVSTLELGDSALYLCASSFGTAKNSGANVLTFGAGSRLTVL.

This clonotype was seen many times. The chain joins TRBV27 to TRBJ1-2, with unresolved D. V gave up 4 bases and J gave up 4 bases, with 16 bases separating them. Per germline, CDR1 MNHEY and CDR2 SMNVEV (reference sequence). The CDR3 sequence is 15 residues long. The CDR3 protein is CASSSRQGTFYGYTF. The CDR3 nucleotides are TGTGCCAGCAGTTCGAGACAAGGAACTTTCTATGGCTACACCTTC.

At least ten counts were recorded for this clonotype. The rearrangement links TRBV12-3 or TRBV12-4 to TRBJ2-7; D gene uncertain. V lost 2 bases and J 3 bases, leaving 8 bases between the germline ends. There are 13 residues in the CDR3. The CDR3: CASSLRNSYEQYF. The CDR3 bases are TGTGCCAGCAGTTTACGTAACAGCTACGAGCAGTACTTC.

This clonotype appeared many times. The genes are TRBV7-8 and TRBJ2-1; D possibly matches TRBD1 or TRBD2 (6 bases each). V shed 5 bases and J shed 10 bases, with 15 bases lying between them. This CDR3 contains 13 residues. The germline CDR1 and CDR2 sequences are SGHVS and FQNEAQ. The DNA of the CDR3 is TGTGCCAGCAGCCTTAGCGGCACAGGGGAGCAGTTCTTC. Protein sequence: CASSLSGTGEQFF.

As regards this clonotype: A much larger clone differs by one base, so this may be a read error. The chain uses TRBV20-1 and TRBJ2-7; D possibly uses TRBD1 or TRBD2 (5 bases each). The CDR3 loop spans 12 amino acids. Germline assignment: CDR1 DFQATT and CDR2 SNEGSKA (reference sequence). The V gene lost 2 bases and the J gene lost 6 bases, with 11 bases spanning the gap. CDR3 amino acids: CSARLRGGEQYF. The CDR3 coding sequence is TGCAGTGCTAGATTACGGGGCGGCGAGCAGTACTTC.

The sample holds many counts of this clonotype. The chain uses TRBV12-3 or TRBV12-4 and TRBJ2-1, with D possibly being TRBD1 or TRBD2 (7 bases each). The CDR3 extends over 16 amino acids. V lost 3 bases, J lost 7 bases, and 19 bases lay in between. CDR3 in amino acids: CASSFSGGAGGNEQFF. CDR3 DNA sequence: TGTGCCAGCAGTTTCTCAGGGGGGGCCGGGGGAAATGAGCAGTTCTTC.

Ten or more counts support this clonotype. The V call is TRBV11-3, the J call TRBJ2-2, with 8 bases fitting TRBD2. Germline assignment: CDR1 SGHNT and CDR2 YENEEA. The CDR3 runs 15 residues. Losses at the gene ends were 5 bases for V and 2 bases for J; bases not matched to a gene: 4. The CDR3 loop reads CASSRGGSNTGELFF. The CDR3 DNA reads TGTGCCAGCAGCCGCGGGGGGTCCAACACCGGGGAGCTGTTTTTT.

A word on this clonotype: Being one base from a much bigger clone, this may be a read error. V usage is TRBV5-1 and J usage is TRBJ1-1; D call uncertain. The CDR3 runs to 16 residues. Trimming cost V 0 bases and J 4 bases, with 16 bases left between them. The germline V gene has CDR1 SGHRS and CDR2 YFSETQ. CDR3: CASSLDPSAVSTEAFF. Written as DNA, the CDR3 is TGCGCCAGCAGCTTGGATCCCTCGGCAGTAAGCACTGAAGCTTTCTTT.